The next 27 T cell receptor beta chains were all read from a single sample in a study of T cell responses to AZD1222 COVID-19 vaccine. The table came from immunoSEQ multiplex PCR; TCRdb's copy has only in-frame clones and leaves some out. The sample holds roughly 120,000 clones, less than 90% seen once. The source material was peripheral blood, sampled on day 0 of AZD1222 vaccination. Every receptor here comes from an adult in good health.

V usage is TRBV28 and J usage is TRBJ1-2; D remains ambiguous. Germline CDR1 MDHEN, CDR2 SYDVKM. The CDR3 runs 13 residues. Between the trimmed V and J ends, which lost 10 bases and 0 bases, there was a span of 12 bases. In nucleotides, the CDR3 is TGTGCCATTCCGGACGTCACTAACTATGGCTACACCTTC. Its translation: CAIPDVTNYGYTF.

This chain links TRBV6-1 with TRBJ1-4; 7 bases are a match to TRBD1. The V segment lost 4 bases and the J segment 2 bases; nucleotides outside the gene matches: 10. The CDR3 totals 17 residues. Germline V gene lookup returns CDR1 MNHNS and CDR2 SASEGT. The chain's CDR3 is CASSVDRRNPTNEKLFF. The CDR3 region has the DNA TGTGCCAGCAGTGTGGACAGGAGAAACCCCACTAATGAAAAACTGTTTTTT.

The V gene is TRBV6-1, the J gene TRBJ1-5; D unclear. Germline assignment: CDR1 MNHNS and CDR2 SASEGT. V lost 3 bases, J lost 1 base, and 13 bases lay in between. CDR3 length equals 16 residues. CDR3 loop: CASSETGGWSNQPQHF. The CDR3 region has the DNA TGTGCCAGCAGTGAGACTGGAGGTTGGAGCAATCAGCCCCAGCATTTT.

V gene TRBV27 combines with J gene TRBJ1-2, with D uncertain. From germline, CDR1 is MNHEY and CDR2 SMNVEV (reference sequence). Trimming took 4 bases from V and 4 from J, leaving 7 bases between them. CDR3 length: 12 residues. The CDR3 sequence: CASSSDGYGYTF. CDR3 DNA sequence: TGTGCCAGCAGTTCCGACGGCTATGGCTACACCTTC.

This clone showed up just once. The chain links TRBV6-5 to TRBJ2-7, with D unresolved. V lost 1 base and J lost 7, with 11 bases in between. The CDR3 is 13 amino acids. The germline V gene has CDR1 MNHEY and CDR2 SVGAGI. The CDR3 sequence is CASSYLDPPEQYF. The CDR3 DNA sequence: TGTGCCAGCAGTTACTTGGACCCTCCGGAGCAGTACTTC.

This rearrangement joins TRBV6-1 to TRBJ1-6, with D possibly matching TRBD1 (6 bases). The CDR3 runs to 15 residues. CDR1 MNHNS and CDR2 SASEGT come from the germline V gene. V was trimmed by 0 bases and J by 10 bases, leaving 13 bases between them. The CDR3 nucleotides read TGTGCCAGCAGTGAAGCACAGGGAATAGGGTCACCCCTCCACTTT. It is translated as CASSEAQGIGSPLHF.

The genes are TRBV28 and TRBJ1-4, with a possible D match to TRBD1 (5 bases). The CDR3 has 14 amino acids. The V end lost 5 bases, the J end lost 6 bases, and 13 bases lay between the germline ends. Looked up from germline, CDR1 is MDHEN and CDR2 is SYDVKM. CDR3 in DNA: TGTGCCAGCAGTACCGCGGGGACGGATGAAAAACTGTTTTTT. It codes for CASSTAGTDEKLFF.

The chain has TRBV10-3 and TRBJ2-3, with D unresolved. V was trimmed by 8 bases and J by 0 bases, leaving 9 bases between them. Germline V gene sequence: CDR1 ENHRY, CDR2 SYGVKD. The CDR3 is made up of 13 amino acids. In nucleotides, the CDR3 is TGTGCCATCCGGGTGGGTAGCACAGATACGCAGTATTTT. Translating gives CAIRVGSTDTQYF.

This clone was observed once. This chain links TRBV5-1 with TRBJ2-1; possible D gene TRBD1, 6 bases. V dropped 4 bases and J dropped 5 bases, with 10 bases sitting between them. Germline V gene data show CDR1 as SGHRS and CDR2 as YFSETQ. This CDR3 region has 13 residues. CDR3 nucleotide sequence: TGCGCCAGCAGCCCGGGACAAAACAATGAGCAGTTCTTC. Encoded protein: CASSPGQNNEQFF.

In DNA form, the CDR3 reads TGTGCCAGCAGCCAAGAAGGAAGGAGGGAGACCCAGTACTTC. This codes for CASSQEGRRETQYF. The chain employs TRBV3-1 (or the pseudogene TRBV3-2) and TRBJ2-5; a weak D match, TRBD2 (5 bases). Germline assignment: CDR1 LGHDT and CDR2 YNNKEL (reference sequence). This CDR3 is built from 14 residues. V lost 0 bases and J lost 5, with 10 bases in between.

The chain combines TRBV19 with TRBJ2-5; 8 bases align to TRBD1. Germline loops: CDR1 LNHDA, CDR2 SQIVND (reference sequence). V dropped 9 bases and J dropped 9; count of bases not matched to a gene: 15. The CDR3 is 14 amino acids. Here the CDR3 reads CASDRGTGGKAQYF. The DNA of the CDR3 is TGTGCCAGCGACCGCGGGACAGGTGGCAAGGCCCAGTACTTC.

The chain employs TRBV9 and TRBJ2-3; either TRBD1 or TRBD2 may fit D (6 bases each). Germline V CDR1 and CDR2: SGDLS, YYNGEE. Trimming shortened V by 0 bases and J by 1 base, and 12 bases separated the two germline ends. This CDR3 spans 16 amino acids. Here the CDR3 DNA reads TGTGCCAGCAGCGTAGTGGAGGGGGAGGGCACAGATACGCAGTATTTT. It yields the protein CASSVVEGEGTDTQYF.

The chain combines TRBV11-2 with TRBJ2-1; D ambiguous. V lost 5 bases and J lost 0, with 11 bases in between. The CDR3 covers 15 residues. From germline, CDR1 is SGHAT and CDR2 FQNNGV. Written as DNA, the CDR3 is TGTGCCAGCAGCCCAACTTGGAGCTCCTACAATGAGCAGTTCTTC. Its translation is CASSPTWSSYNEQFF.

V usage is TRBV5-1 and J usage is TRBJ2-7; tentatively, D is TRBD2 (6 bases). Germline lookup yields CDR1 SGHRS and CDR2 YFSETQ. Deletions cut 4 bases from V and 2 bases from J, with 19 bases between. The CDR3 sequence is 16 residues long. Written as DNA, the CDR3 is TGCGCCAGCAGCCCGCAGGGACTTGGGAGGCCCTACGAGCAGTACTTC. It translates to CASSPQGLGRPYEQYF.

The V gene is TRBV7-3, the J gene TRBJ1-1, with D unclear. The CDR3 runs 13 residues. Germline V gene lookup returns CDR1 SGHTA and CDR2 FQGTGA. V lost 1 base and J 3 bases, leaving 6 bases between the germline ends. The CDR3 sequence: CASSLNGYTEAFF. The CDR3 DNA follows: TGTGCCAGCAGCTTAAACGGATACACTGAAGCTTTCTTT. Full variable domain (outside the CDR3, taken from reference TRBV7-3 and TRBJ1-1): GAGVSQTPSNKVTEKGKYVELRCDPISGHTALYWYRQSLGQGPEFLIYFQGTGAADDSGLPNDRFFAVRPEGSVSTLKIQRTERGDSAVYLCASSLNGYTEAFFGQGTRLTVV.

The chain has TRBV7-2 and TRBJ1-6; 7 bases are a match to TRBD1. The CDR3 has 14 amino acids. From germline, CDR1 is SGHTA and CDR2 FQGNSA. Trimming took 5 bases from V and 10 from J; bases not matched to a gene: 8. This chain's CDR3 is CASSADRFGSPLHF. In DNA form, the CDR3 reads TGTGCCAGCAGCGCGGACAGGTTTGGGTCACCCCTCCACTTT.

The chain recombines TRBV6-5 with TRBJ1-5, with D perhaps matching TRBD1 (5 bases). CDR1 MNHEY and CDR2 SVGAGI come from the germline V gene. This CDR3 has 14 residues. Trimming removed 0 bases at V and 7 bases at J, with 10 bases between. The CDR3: CASSYSTGGQPQHF. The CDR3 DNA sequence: TGTGCCAGCAGTTACTCAACAGGTGGACAGCCCCAGCATTTT.

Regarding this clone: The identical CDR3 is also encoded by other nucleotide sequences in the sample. In DNA form, the CDR3 reads TGTGCCAGCAGCCCACGGGGCAGCTCCTACAATGAGCAGTTCTTC. This codes for CASSPRGSSYNEQFF. V gene TRBV7-9 combines with J gene TRBJ2-1, with D possibly called TRBD1 or TRBD2 (5 bases each). This CDR3 spans 15 amino acids. Deletions cut 5 bases from V and 0 bases from J, with 11 bases between. CDR1 is SEHNR, CDR2 FQNEAQ, per germline (reference sequence). The whole variable domain, filled in from reference TRBV7-9 and TRBJ2-1, reads DTGVSQNPRHKITKRGQNVTFRCDPISEHNRLYWYRQTLGQGPEFLTYFQNEAQLEKSRLLSDRFSAERPKGSFSTLEIQRTEQGDSAMYLCASSPRGSSYNEQFFGPGTRLTVL.

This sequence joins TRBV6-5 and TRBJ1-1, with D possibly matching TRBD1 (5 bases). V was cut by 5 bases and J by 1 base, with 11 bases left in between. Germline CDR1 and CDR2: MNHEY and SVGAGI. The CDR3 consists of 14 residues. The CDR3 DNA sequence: TGTGCCAGCAGTACAGGTTCGGGGAACACTGAAGCTTTCTTT. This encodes CASSTGSGNTEAFF.

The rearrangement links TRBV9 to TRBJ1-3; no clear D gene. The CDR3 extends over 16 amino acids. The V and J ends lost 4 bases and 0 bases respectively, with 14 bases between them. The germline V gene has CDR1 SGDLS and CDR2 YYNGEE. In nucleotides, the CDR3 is TGTGCCAGCAGCCCTCAAGGGAAATCCTCTGGAAACACCATATATTTT. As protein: CASSPQGKSSGNTIYF.

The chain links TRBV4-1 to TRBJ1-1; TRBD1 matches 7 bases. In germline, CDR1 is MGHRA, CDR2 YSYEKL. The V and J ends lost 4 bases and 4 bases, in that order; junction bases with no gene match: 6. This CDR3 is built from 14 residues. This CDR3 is CASSPTGKSTEAFF. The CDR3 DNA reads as TGCGCCAGCAGCCCGACAGGGAAGAGCACTGAAGCTTTCTTT.

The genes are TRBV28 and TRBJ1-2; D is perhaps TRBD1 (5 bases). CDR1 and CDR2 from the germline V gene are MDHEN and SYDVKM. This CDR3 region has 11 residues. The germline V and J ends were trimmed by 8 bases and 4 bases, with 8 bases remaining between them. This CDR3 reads CASGGFYGYTF. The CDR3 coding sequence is TGTGCCAGCGGGGGTTTCTATGGCTACACCTTC.

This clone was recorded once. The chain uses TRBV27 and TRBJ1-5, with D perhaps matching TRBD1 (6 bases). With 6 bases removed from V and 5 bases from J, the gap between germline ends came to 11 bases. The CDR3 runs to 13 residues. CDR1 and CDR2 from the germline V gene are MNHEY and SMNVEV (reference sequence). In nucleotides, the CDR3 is TGTGCCAGCAGGCCCGACAGGTATCAGCCCCAGCATTTT. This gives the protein CASRPDRYQPQHF.

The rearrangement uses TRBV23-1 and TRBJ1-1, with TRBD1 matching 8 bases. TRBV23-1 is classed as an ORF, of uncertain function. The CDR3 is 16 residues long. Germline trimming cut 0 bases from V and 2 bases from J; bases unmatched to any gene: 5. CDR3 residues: CASSQSRGTGNTEAFF. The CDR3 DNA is TGCGCCAGCAGTCAATCAAGGGGGACAGGCAACACTGAAGCTTTCTTT.

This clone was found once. The CDR3 coding sequence is TGCGCCAGCCAAGGGTTGGGGAACACTGAAGCTTTCTTT. Residues: CASQGLGNTEAFF. The chain combines TRBV5-1 with TRBJ1-1; D ambiguous. The CDR3 runs to 13 residues. Germline CDR1 is SGHRS and CDR2 is YFSETQ. V was cut by 7 bases and J by 1 base, with 11 bases left in between.

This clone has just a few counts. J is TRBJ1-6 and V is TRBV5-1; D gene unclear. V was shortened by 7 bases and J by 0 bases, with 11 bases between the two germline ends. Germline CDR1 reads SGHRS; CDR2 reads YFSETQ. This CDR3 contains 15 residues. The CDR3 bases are TGCGCCAGCGCCGACCGGAGCTCCTATAATTCACCCCTCCACTTT. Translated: CASADRSSYNSPLHF. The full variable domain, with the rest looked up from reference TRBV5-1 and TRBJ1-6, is KAGVTQTPRYLIKTRGQQVTLSCSPISGHRSVSWYQQTPGQGLQFLFEYFSETQRNKGNFPGRFSGRQFSNSRSEMNVSTLELGDSALYLCASADRSSYNSPLHFGNGTRLTVT.

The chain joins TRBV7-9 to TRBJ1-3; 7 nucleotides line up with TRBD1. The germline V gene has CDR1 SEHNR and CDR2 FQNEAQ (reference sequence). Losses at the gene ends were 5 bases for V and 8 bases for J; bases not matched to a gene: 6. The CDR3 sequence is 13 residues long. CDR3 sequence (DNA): TGTGCCAGCAGCCGTGACAGGGTAGACACCATATATTTT. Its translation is CASSRDRVDTIYF.